This note documents a single TCR beta chain sequence. The repertoire was sequenced with immunoSEQ multiplex PCR; TCRdb's copy has only in-frame clones and lacks some. In the table there are 110,000 to 150,000 clones, approximately 85% of which are singletons. These data come from a study of blood T cell repertoires in COVID-19. CDR1 SQVTM and CDR2 ANQGSEA come from the germline V gene. This CDR3 comprises 13 residues. Trimming pared 6 bases from V and 6 bases from J, leaving 17 bases between. The source is a man in his 70s with acute or convalescent COVID-19. The sample consisted of peripheral blood. J is TRBJ2-5 and V is TRBV29-1; maybe TRBD1 (5 bases). The CDR3 sequence is CSVELGQLKTQYF. The CDR3 nucleotides are TGCAGCGTGGAGCTTGGACAATTGAAGACCCAGTACTTC.